This is a list of T cell receptor beta chains from one sample in a study of T cell responses to AZD1222 COVID-19 vaccine. Generated by immunoSEQ multiplex PCR, the TCRdb table keeps only in-frame clones and is missing some. The profile shows approximately 210,000 clones, 80% to 95% of them singletons. This sample comprised peripheral blood, obtained 28 days after the second AZD1222 dose. Source of these receptors: an adult who received the AZD1222 COVID-19 vaccine. CDR3s include the opening cysteine and the closing phenylalanine or tryptophan. D genes are given only for firm matches. Size is omitted from some rows. Given values are once, few, many or a class for expanded clones.

v_call: TRBV7-6; clone_size: .; d_call: .; j_call: TRBJ1-2; cdr3_nt: TGTGCCAGCAGCCAAGCGGGAGGCTACACCTTC; cdr3_aa: CASSQAGGYTF
v_call: TRBV19; clone_size: few; d_call: .; j_call: TRBJ2-5; cdr3_nt: TGTGCCAGTAGAAGTAAGGCAGCCCAAGAGACCCAGTACTTC; cdr3_aa: CASRSKAAQETQYF
v_call: TRBV9; clone_size: .; d_call: TRBD1; j_call: TRBJ1-1; cdr3_nt: TGTGCCAGCAGTTTTACAGGGGACACTGAAGCTTTCTTT; cdr3_aa: CASSFTGDTEAFF
v_call: TRBV11-3; clone_size: .; d_call: .; j_call: TRBJ1-1; cdr3_nt: TGTGCCAGCAGCCCCCGTAGGAGGACTGAAGCTTTCTTT; cdr3_aa: CASSPRRRTEAFF
v_call: TRBV9; clone_size: .; d_call: .; j_call: TRBJ2-3; cdr3_nt: TGTGCCAGCGGAAAGGGGAGGAGTATCACAGATACGCAGTATTTT; cdr3_aa: CASGKGRSITDTQYF
v_call: TRBV28; clone_size: .; d_call: .; j_call: TRBJ2-7; cdr3_nt: TGTGCCAGCAGTATTCAGGGGTACGAGCAGTACTTC; cdr3_aa: CASSIQGYEQYF
v_call: TRBV19; clone_size: .; d_call: .; j_call: TRBJ1-1; cdr3_nt: TGTGCCAGTAGTATAGACCCGAACACTGAAGCTTTCTTT; cdr3_aa: CASSIDPNTEAFF
v_call: TRBV6-5; clone_size: .; d_call: .; j_call: TRBJ1-4; cdr3_nt: TGTGCCAGCAGTCGCCGTGGGGGGCCTAATGAAAAACTGTTTTTT; cdr3_aa: CASSRRGGPNEKLFF
v_call: TRBV5-1; clone_size: .; d_call: .; j_call: TRBJ1-4; cdr3_nt: TGCGCCAGCAGCCCCGGGGCTGGCGTGGAAAAACTGTTTTTT; cdr3_aa: CASSPGAGVEKLFF
v_call: TRBV9; clone_size: .; d_call: .; j_call: TRBJ2-5; cdr3_nt: TGTGCCAGCAGCCACCCCGCTTCGTTTATGGGGGGAGTATTAGAGACCCAGTACTTC; cdr3_aa: CASSHPASFMGGVLETQYF
v_call: TRBV28; clone_size: .; d_call: .; j_call: TRBJ1-5; cdr3_nt: TGTGCCAGCAGTTTGGGCGGGGAGGGGCAGCCCCAGCATTTT; cdr3_aa: CASSLGGEGQPQHF
v_call: TRBV3-1/TRBV3-2; clone_size: once; d_call: .; j_call: TRBJ1-6; cdr3_nt: TGTGCCAGCAGCCAAGAACCCGGTTCACCCCTCCACTTT; cdr3_aa: CASSQEPGSPLHF
v_call: TRBV4-2; clone_size: .; d_call: .; j_call: TRBJ1-5; cdr3_nt: TGTGCCAGCAGCCAAGCCGGACAGCCCCAGCATTTT; cdr3_aa: CASSQAGQPQHF
v_call: TRBV7-9; clone_size: .; d_call: .; j_call: TRBJ1-5; cdr3_nt: TGTGCCAGCAGCTTGGGAGGGCTGGGGGGCAATCAGCCCCAGCATTTT; cdr3_aa: CASSLGGLGGNQPQHF
v_call: TRBV30; clone_size: once; d_call: .; j_call: TRBJ2-5; cdr3_nt: TGTGCCTGGAGAGGTCTGGAGACCCAGTACTTC; cdr3_aa: CAWRGLETQYF
v_call: TRBV7-9; clone_size: many; d_call: TRBD2; j_call: TRBJ2-7; cdr3_nt: TGTGCCAGCAGCCCCGGACTAGCGGGGACAGTAAAGAGCGAGCAGTACTTC; cdr3_aa: CASSPGLAGTVKSEQYF
v_call: TRBV6-6; clone_size: .; d_call: TRBD1; j_call: TRBJ2-3; cdr3_nt: TGTGCCAGCAGTTACCCGGACAGGGAGAGGGGTACGCAGTATTTT; cdr3_aa: CASSYPDRERGTQYF